Each of the 26 T cell receptor beta chains below was sequenced from the same sample in a study of T cell responses to AZD1222 COVID-19 vaccine. TCRdb keeps only in-frame clones here, not all; method: immunoSEQ multiplex PCR. Of about 160,000 clones listed, roughly 90% are singletons. Sequences were derived from peripheral blood, sampled 28 days after the second AZD1222 dose. These receptors all stem from an adult who received the AZD1222 COVID-19 vaccine.

CDR3 residues: CASSLALTYEQYF. The CDR3 region has the DNA TGTGCCAGCAGTTTAGCGCTAACCTACGAGCAGTACTTC. This chain uses TRBV6-6 with TRBJ2-7, with D perhaps matching TRBD2 (5 bases). The CDR3 spans 13 residues. Per germline, CDR1 MNHNY and CDR2 SVGAGI (reference sequence). The ends were cut back, 4 bases at V and 2 bases at J, with 9 bases in the middle.

CDR3 DNA sequence: TGCGCCAGCAGGGTTGGATTTGAAGCTTTCTTT. This codes for CASRVGFEAFF. This chain links TRBV5-1 with TRBJ1-1, with D unclear. The CDR3 extends over 11 amino acids. Germline CDR1 is SGHRS and CDR2 is YFSETQ. The V end lost 5 bases, the J end lost 7 bases, and 9 bases lay between the germline ends.

This sequence joins TRBV12-1 and TRBJ2-5; the listed D gene, TRBD1, was not tested against the DNA. TRBV12-1 is classified as a pseudogene. The CDR3 consists of 16 residues. The CDR3 here is CASSPTEPGQNETQYF. The CDR3 coding sequence is TGTGCCAGCAGCCCTACAGAACCGGGACAGAACGAGACCCAGTACTTC.

V is TRBV18 and J is TRBJ2-5; 11 nucleotides line up with TRBD2. There are 15 residues in the CDR3. Germline trimming cut 4 bases from V and 5 bases from J; bases unmatched to any gene: 6. Germline values: CDR1 KGHSH, CDR2 LQKENI. CDR3 in DNA: TGTGCCAGCTCACTCGGGACTAGCGGTAGGGAGACCCAGTACTTC. It specifies CASSLGTSGRETQYF.

The J gene is TRBJ1-4, the V gene TRBV19; D may be TRBD1 (5 bases). The germline gives CDR1 LNHDA, CDR2 SQIVND (reference sequence). Trimming left V 9 bases short and J 7 bases short, with 12 bases between. This CDR3 has 12 residues. CDR3 bases: TGTGCCAGCAACCCTAGGGGTGAAAAACTGTTTTTT. Translation: CASNPRGEKLFF.

This sequence joins TRBV6-2 or TRBV6-3 and TRBJ1-1, with D perhaps TRBD1 (5 bases). Trimming pared 5 bases from V and 5 bases from J, leaving 9 bases between. The CDR3 is 12 residues long. From germline, CDR1 is MNHEY and CDR2 SVGEGT. The CDR3 spells CASSLRDTEAFF. Here the CDR3 DNA reads TGTGCCAGCAGTCTCAGGGATACTGAAGCTTTCTTT.

V gene TRBV6-5 combines with J gene TRBJ2-2; TRBD1 matches 8 bases. V was pared by 6 bases and J by 4 bases, with 7 bases of the junction left unmatched. The CDR3 is made up of 15 amino acids. The germline gives CDR1 MNHEY, CDR2 SVGAGI. CDR3 sequence: CASSSVDRATGELFF. The CDR3 nucleotides are TGTGCCAGCAGCTCGGTGGACAGGGCCACCGGGGAGCTGTTTTTT.

V usage is TRBV12-3 or TRBV12-4 and J usage is TRBJ2-3; perhaps TRBD1 as D (5 bases). V lost 6 bases to trimming and J lost 1 base, with 8 bases between them. This CDR3 comprises 13 residues. The chain's CDR3 is CASSQTGTDTQYF. The CDR3 DNA reads TGTGCCAGCAGCCAGACAGGCACAGATACGCAGTATTTT.

This clone was seen once. The chain recombines TRBV12-3 or TRBV12-4 with TRBJ1-1; the D gene is possibly TRBD1 (5 bases). The CDR3 has 13 amino acids. Trimming shortened V by 6 bases and J by 6 bases, and 14 bases separated the two germline ends. CDR3 in amino acids: CASSPRGTPEAFF. The CDR3 coding sequence is TGTGCCAGCAGCCCGAGGGGTACCCCTGAAGCTTTCTTT.

The CDR3 here is CASSPPWTEAFF. The CDR3 DNA reads as TGTGCCAGCAGCCCCCCATGGACTGAAGCTTTCTTT. The chain has TRBV7-8 and TRBJ1-1; D uncertain. V lost 5 bases and J lost 5, with 9 bases in between. CDR1 is SGHVS and CDR2 is FQNEAQ in the germline V gene. This CDR3 region has 12 residues.

The rearrangement links TRBV28 to TRBJ2-5; 8 nucleotides align to TRBD1. CDR1 and CDR2 from the germline V gene are MDHEN and SYDVKM. J gave up 7 bases and V 3 bases, and 4 bases lay outside the gene matches. CDR3 size: 13 residues. The CDR3 region is CASSFRGQGTQYF. The DNA for the CDR3 is TGTGCCAGCAGTTTCAGGGGGCAGGGGACCCAGTACTTC.

The V call is TRBV24-1, the J call TRBJ1-1; TRBD1 matches at 8 bases. Trimming removed 5 bases from V and 6 bases from J; junction bases left unmatched: 4. Germline CDR1 reads KGHDR; CDR2 reads SFDVKD. CDR3 length: 13 amino acids. The CDR3 here is CATSGLQGAEAFF. The CDR3 DNA follows: TGTGCCACCAGTGGTTTACAGGGGGCTGAAGCTTTCTTT.

The V and J genes are TRBV5-1 and TRBJ1-1; a possible D gene is TRBD1 (6 bases). The CDR3 has 13 amino acids. V lost 5 bases, J lost 4 bases, and 12 bases lay in between. Looked up from germline, CDR1 is SGHRS and CDR2 is YFSETQ. This chain's CDR3 is CASSQGGVTEAFF. The DNA of the CDR3 is TGCGCCAGCAGTCAAGGGGGAGTCACTGAAGCTTTCTTT.

V gene TRBV19 combines with J gene TRBJ1-5; D unresolved. Germline assignment: CDR1 LNHDA and CDR2 SQIVND (reference sequence). Trimming cost V 2 bases and J 2 bases, with 13 bases left between them. The CDR3 has 16 amino acids. DNA of the CDR3: TGTGCCAGTAGTATATCCGGGATAGAGGGCAATCAGCCCCAGCATTTT. Protein sequence: CASSISGIEGNQPQHF.

V is TRBV5-1 and J is TRBJ2-5; 7 bases fit TRBD2. Unmatched junction bases numbered 6, after V lost 6 bases and J lost 1 base. The CDR3 is made up of 14 amino acids. CDR1 is SGHRS, CDR2 YFSETQ, per germline. The CDR3 loop is CASTWGGIQETQYF. In DNA, the CDR3 is TGCGCCAGCACCTGGGGGGGGATCCAAGAGACCCAGTACTTC.

The chain combines TRBV6-1 with TRBJ1-2; 7 positions match TRBD1. This CDR3 has 15 amino acids. V dropped 0 bases and J dropped 4; count of bases not matched to a gene: 5. The germline gives CDR1 MNHNS, CDR2 SASEGT. The CDR3 is CASSEAAGGVYGYTF. As DNA, the CDR3 is TGTGCCAGCAGTGAAGCGGCAGGGGGGGTCTATGGCTACACCTTC.

This rearrangement joins TRBV6-5 to TRBJ1-1, with a tentative D call TRBD1 (6 bases). V was cut by 2 bases and J by 2 bases, with 15 bases left in between. The CDR3 loop spans 16 amino acids. Germline V CDR1 and CDR2: MNHEY, SVGAGI. CDR3 in DNA: TGTGCCAGCAGTTACACACCCGGACAGACTAACACTGAAGCTTTCTTT. Translation: CASSYTPGQTNTEAFF.

The chain couples TRBV6-5 to TRBJ1-2, with a possible D match to TRBD1 (5 bases). Germline CDR1 is MNHEY and CDR2 is SVGAGI. Trimming removed 0 bases from V and 1 base from J, with 9 bases in between. The CDR3 runs to 15 residues. CDR3 region: CASSYSGTLNYGYTF. CDR3 sequence (DNA): TGTGCCAGCAGTTACTCCGGGACTCTTAACTATGGCTACACCTTC.

The gene calls are TRBV5-5 and TRBJ1-1; D may be TRBD1 (5 bases). The CDR3 totals 14 residues. The germline V and J ends were trimmed by 2 bases and 3 bases, with 11 bases remaining between them. Germline values: CDR1 SGHKS, CDR2 YYEKEE (reference sequence). In nucleotides, the CDR3 is TGTGCCAGCAGCTTAATTAGGGGTTACACTGAAGCTTTCTTT. Translation: CASSLIRGYTEAFF.

This clone was found a few times. The rearrangement uses TRBV6-2 or TRBV6-3 and TRBJ1-2; D remains unclear. V lost 6 bases and J lost 4, with 12 bases in between. This CDR3 is 13 amino acids long. Germline V CDR1 and CDR2: MNHEY, SVGEGT. The CDR3 is CASSPGQFYGYTF. In DNA, the CDR3 is TGTGCCAGCAGCCCCGGGCAGTTCTATGGCTACACCTTC.

The chain carries TRBV27 and TRBJ1-5; perhaps TRBD1 as D (5 bases). Germline lookup yields CDR1 MNHEY and CDR2 SMNVEV (reference sequence). V lost 6 bases to trimming and J lost 6 bases, with 12 bases between them. This CDR3 spans 13 amino acids. CDR3 bases: TGTGCCAGCAGCCCCGGGGGGGGTCAGCCCCAGCATTTT. It encodes CASSPGGGQPQHF.

The DNA for the CDR3 is TGTGCCACCTCTCAGCCTAATCAGCCCCAGCATTTT. Translating gives CATSQPNQPQHF. The chain couples TRBV15 to TRBJ1-5; D gene ambiguous. Germline CDR1 and CDR2: LNHNV and YYDKDF (reference sequence). Deletions cut 8 bases from V and 4 bases from J, with 9 bases between. This CDR3 comprises 12 residues.

The chain uses TRBV19 and TRBJ1-1; D perhaps matches TRBD1 (5 bases). Trimming removed 7 bases at V and 1 base at J, with 10 bases between. Germline loops: CDR1 LNHDA, CDR2 SQIVND (reference sequence). The CDR3 loop spans 13 amino acids. Written as DNA, the CDR3 is TGTGCCAGTAAGGGACTGAAGAACACTGAAGCTTTCTTT. The encoded protein is CASKGLKNTEAFF.

The chain couples TRBV6-1 to TRBJ2-3; 8 nucleotides align to TRBD2. There are 17 residues in the CDR3. CDR1 and CDR2 (germline): MNHNS, SASEGT. The junction had 13 bases not matched to a gene; V was cut back by 2 bases and J by 6 bases. CDR3 residues: CASSELVGGAIKDTQYF. DNA of the CDR3: TGTGCCAGCAGTGAACTTGTCGGGGGGGCGATAAAGGATACGCAGTATTTT.

The rearrangement uses TRBV18 and TRBJ2-7, with 7 bases lining up with TRBD1. Trimming at V came to 5 bases and at J to 3 bases, leaving 4 bases not matched to a gene. CDR1 and CDR2 from the germline V gene are KGHSH and LQKENI. CDR3 length equals 13 residues. The DNA for the CDR3 is TGTGCCAGCTCAACCGGGACAGTCTACGAGCAGTACTTC. This sequence encodes CASSTGTVYEQYF.

V and J are TRBV30 and TRBJ1-1; the D is unclear. Germline V CDR1 and CDR2: GTSNPN, SVGIG (reference sequence). The CDR3 extends over 12 amino acids. V was cut by 0 bases and J by 8 bases, with 10 bases left in between. The CDR3 coding sequence is TGTGCCTGGAGTGTAGCCTACCCCGAAGCTTTCTTT. It codes for CAWSVAYPEAFF.